The 32 T cell receptor beta chains below come from one sample, sequenced in a study of CD8+ T cells in alopecia areata. RNA was isolated and reverse transcribed to cDNA, the sequencing template. Using immunoSEQ multiplex PCR, the repertoire was profiled, and TCRdb retains in-frame clones only, with some absent. The sample includes 100,000 to 130,000 clones, around 59% of them seen just once. Sequencing was performed on CD8+ T cells sorted from blood. The receptor set was obtained from a human donor in good health.

The chain has TRBV2 and TRBJ2-7; 7 bases match TRBD2. The CDR3 contains 15 residues. The germline gives CDR1 SNHLY, CDR2 FYNNEI. Trimming took 6 bases from V and 2 from J; bases not matched to a gene: 10. DNA of the CDR3: TGTGCCAGCAGCGTAGGCGGGGGAATAGCCTACGAGCAGTACTTC. The encoded protein is CASSVGGGIAYEQYF.

The gene calls are TRBV5-6 and TRBJ2-7; maybe TRBD1 (5 bases). This CDR3 region has 17 residues. With 4 bases removed from V and 3 bases from J, the gap between germline ends came to 23 bases. Germline-derived CDR1 and CDR2 are SGHDT and YYEEEE. For the CDR3, the DNA is TGTGCCAGCAGCCCGGAGCCCCGAATGGGGCCCTTCTACGAGCAGTACTTC. This sequence encodes CASSPEPRMGPFYEQYF.

Regarding this clone: Different DNA sequences within this sample yield the same CDR3. V usage is TRBV5-6 and J usage is TRBJ2-7; D is unresolved. The V end was cut by 3 bases, the J end by 2 bases, with 3 bases between. Germline CDR1 and CDR2: SGHDT and YYEEEE. The CDR3 loop spans 11 amino acids. CDR3 sequence reads: CASSSAYEQYF. In DNA, the CDR3 is TGTGCCAGCAGCTCTGCCTACGAGCAGTACTTC.

The chain recombines TRBV19 with TRBJ1-5; D remains ambiguous. The CDR3 totals 12 residues. Deletions cut 5 bases from V and 0 bases from J, with 2 bases between. The V gene's germline CDR1 is LNHDA and CDR2 SQIVND (reference sequence). CDR3 protein: CASSPSNQPQHF. The CDR3 DNA is TGTGCCAGTAGTCCTAGCAATCAGCCCCAGCATTTT.

V is TRBV7-2 and J is TRBJ2-7; D uncertain. Trimming cost V 5 bases and J 3 bases, with 17 bases left between them. This CDR3 is 15 amino acids long. From germline, CDR1 is SGHTA and CDR2 FQGNSA. CDR3 residues: CASSELLGLHYEQYF. The CDR3 region has the DNA TGTGCCAGCAGCGAACTCCTCGGTTTGCACTACGAGCAGTACTTC. Filled out from reference TRBV7-2 and TRBJ2-7, the complete variable domain reads GAGVSQSPSNKVTEKGKDVELRCDPISGHTALYWYRQSLGQGLEFLIYFQGNSAPDKSGLPSDRFSAERTGGSVSTLTIQRTQQEDSAVYLCASSELLGLHYEQYFGPGTRLTVT.

J is TRBJ2-1 and V is TRBV5-1, with 8 bases identical to TRBD2. Germline values: CDR1 SGHRS, CDR2 YFSETQ. The CDR3 runs to 17 residues. Trimming took 3 bases from V and 8 from J; bases not matched to a gene: 16. The CDR3 bases are TGCGCCAGCAGCTCCCCGCCGGGGGGGCACGGGCCGGATGAGCAGTTCTTC. Its protein is CASSSPPGGHGPDEQFF.

This rearrangement joins TRBV25-1 to TRBJ1-2, with D possibly matching TRBD1 (6 bases). CDR3 size: 14 residues. Germline V gene data show CDR1 as MGHDK and CDR2 as SYGVNS. Trimming removed 6 bases from V and 2 bases from J, with 13 bases in between. The CDR3 DNA follows: TGTGCCAGCAGGGGTGGGGGGCCCAACTATGGCTACACCTTC. It codes for CASRGGGPNYGYTF.

The rearrangement uses TRBV5-1 and TRBJ1-1, with 9 bases identical to TRBD1. Germline loops: CDR1 SGHRS, CDR2 YFSETQ. The ends lost 4 bases at V and 1 base at J; junction bases unmatched: 2. CDR3 length equals 14 residues. The CDR3 sequence is CASSKTGGNTEAFF. The CDR3 DNA reads as TGCGCCAGCAGCAAGACAGGGGGGAACACTGAAGCTTTCTTT.

The V and J genes are TRBV21-1 and TRBJ2-2; the table's D gene call, TRBD1, was not cross checked with the DNA. TRBV21-1 is reported as a pseudogene. The CDR3 runs 16 residues. The CDR3 region is CASSKWGTKNTGELFF. The CDR3 DNA follows: TGTGCCAGCAGCAAGTGGGGGACAAAGAACACCGGGGAGCTGTTTTTT.

The rearrangement uses TRBV7-9 and TRBJ2-7, with no clear D. This CDR3 contains 12 residues. V was shortened by 6 bases and J by 0 bases, with 6 bases between the two germline ends. CDR1 is SEHNR and CDR2 is FQNEAQ in the germline V gene (reference sequence). The CDR3 protein is CASSTSSYEQYF. The CDR3 nucleotides are TGTGCCAGCAGTACCAGCTCCTACGAGCAGTACTTC.

This rearrangement joins TRBV19 to TRBJ1-5; possibly TRBD1 for D (6 bases). This CDR3 has 15 amino acids. CDR1 and CDR2 from the germline V gene are LNHDA and SQIVND (reference sequence). Trimming left V 1 base short and J 2 bases short, with 9 bases between. Here the CDR3 reads CASSIGGGRNQPQHF. The CDR3 nucleotides read TGTGCCAGTAGTATAGGGGGGGGCCGCAATCAGCCCCAGCATTTT.

This clone was observed a single time. This chain connects TRBV6-1 to TRBJ1-6, with a weak D call TRBD1 (5 bases). The length of the CDR3 is 23 residues. Between the trimmed V and J ends, which lost 1 base and 4 bases, there was a span of 32 bases. Germline-derived CDR1 and CDR2 are MNHNS and SASEGT. The CDR3 protein is CASSEERGRGVKERRRYNSPLHF. CDR3 nucleotide sequence: TGTGCCAGCAGTGAAGAACGCGGCCGGGGGGTCAAAGAGAGACGACGTTATAATTCACCCCTCCACTTT.

The V gene is TRBV27, the J gene TRBJ2-5; D remains unclear. The CDR3 runs 16 residues. V lost 0 bases to trimming and J lost 1 base, with 12 bases between them. The V gene's germline CDR1 is MNHEY and CDR2 SMNVEV (reference sequence). The CDR3 loop is CASSLSSPGLQETQYF. The CDR3 bases are TGTGCCAGCAGTTTATCTTCCCCCGGCCTCCAAGAGACCCAGTACTTC.

In this sample, this clone turned up a few times. The V gene is TRBV5-6, the J gene TRBJ1-1, with D maybe TRBD1 (5 bases). The V and J ends lost 3 bases and 6 bases respectively, with 15 bases between them. The CDR3 has 14 residues. Germline CDR1 and CDR2: SGHDT and YYEEEE. The CDR3 loop is CASSWGTRSSEAFF. In DNA, the CDR3 is TGTGCCAGCAGCTGGGGCACCCGTTCATCTGAAGCTTTCTTT.

CDR3 sequence (DNA): TGTGCCAGCAGCTCCCCTAGGGGCCGCACAGATACGCAGTATTTT. Translation: CASSSPRGRTDTQYF. This chain uses TRBV7-9 with TRBJ2-3; D perhaps matches TRBD1 (5 bases). CDR3 length: 15 amino acids. Trimming stripped 4 bases from V and 1 base from J, with 12 bases between. CDR1 is SEHNR, CDR2 FQNEAQ, per germline (reference sequence).

V and J are TRBV9 and TRBJ2-7; no clear D. The V gene lost 0 bases and the J gene lost 6 bases, with 13 bases spanning the gap. Germline CDR1 is SGDLS and CDR2 is YYNGEE. CDR3 length equals 14 residues. The CDR3 loop is CASSVDVSAGEQYF. CDR3 DNA: TGTGCCAGCAGCGTAGATGTGAGCGCAGGCGAGCAGTACTTC.

A few counts support this clone. V usage is TRBV29-1 and J usage is TRBJ2-7; 7 bases fit TRBD1. The CDR3 totals 11 residues. The V gene's germline CDR1 is SQVTM and CDR2 ANQGSEA. With 7 bases clipped from V and 2 bases from J, the junction kept 2 bases outside the gene matches. The CDR3 protein is CSGGTAYEQYF. The CDR3 DNA reads as TGCAGCGGGGGGACAGCCTACGAGCAGTACTTC.

The chain carries TRBV7-2 and TRBJ1-6; the D is unclear. The CDR3 is 13 amino acids. V was clipped by 5 bases and J by 10 bases, with 12 bases between them. Per germline, CDR1 SGHTA and CDR2 FQGNSA. CDR3 in amino acids: CASSTDGFSPLHF. DNA of the CDR3: TGTGCCAGCAGCACGGACGGGTTCTCACCCCTCCACTTT.

V is TRBV2 and J is TRBJ1-4, with D hard to call. The CDR3 has 14 residues. The germline V gene encodes CDR1 SNHLY and CDR2 FYNNEI. V lost 8 bases, J lost 5 bases, and 15 bases lay in between. CDR3 protein: CASGAEVWNEKLFF. CDR3 nucleotides: TGTGCCAGCGGAGCCGAGGTGTGGAATGAAAAACTGTTTTTT.

In the case of this clone: The limits of the CDR3 on the DNA are not certain, so only TCRdb's listed CDR3 is given. The chain joins TRBV27 to TRBJ1-1. Germline V gene data show CDR1 as MNHEY and CDR2 as SMNVEV (reference sequence). The CDR3 has 15 amino acids, counting both end residues. CDR3 loop: CASSTSVSANTEAFF.

This rearrangement joins TRBV25-1 to TRBJ2-1; D perhaps matches TRBD2 (5 bases). Trimming left V 4 bases short and J 5 bases short, with 18 bases between. Germline-derived CDR1 and CDR2 are MGHDK and SYGVNS. This CDR3 has 16 amino acids. CDR3 coding DNA: TGTGCCAGCAGTGTAAGGAGGACTGAAAGACACAATGAGCAGTTCTTC. Translating it yields CASSVRRTERHNEQFF.

V and J are TRBV15 and TRBJ2-1; D not certain. The CDR3 contains 15 residues. Germline V gene sequence: CDR1 LNHNV, CDR2 YYDKDF (reference sequence). Trimming pared 3 bases from V and 3 bases from J, leaving 12 bases between. The CDR3 nucleotides read TGTGCCACCAGCAGGACGCAAAGTAGCTACAATGAGCAGTTCTTC. Translation: CATSRTQSSYNEQFF. Full variable domain (outside the CDR3, taken from reference TRBV15 and TRBJ2-1): DAMVIQNPRYQVTQFGKPVTLSCSQTLNHNVMYWYQQKSSQAPKLLFHYYDKDFNNEADTPDNFQSRRPNTSFCFLDIRSPGLGDTAMYLCATSRTQSSYNEQFFGPGTRLTVL.

This chain uses TRBV7-9 with TRBJ1-5, with 7 bases lining up with TRBD1. The ends lost 4 bases at V and 7 bases at J; junction bases unmatched: 7. There are 14 residues in the CDR3. Germline CDR1 reads SEHNR; CDR2 reads FQNEAQ (reference sequence). The CDR3 sequence: CASSSTTGSQPQHF. CDR3 DNA: TGTGCCAGCAGCTCAACGACAGGGTCCCAGCCCCAGCATTTT.

This clone has just one count. The chain employs TRBV19 and TRBJ1-1; the D is unclear. Trimming removed 4 bases from V and 1 base from J, with 1 base in between. The CDR3 has 11 residues. Looked up from germline, CDR1 is LNHDA and CDR2 is SQIVND (reference sequence). In nucleotides, the CDR3 is TGTGCCAGTAGTACGAACACTGAAGCTTTCTTT. Encoded protein: CASSTNTEAFF.

This clone came up a few times. The V call is TRBV4-2, the J call TRBJ1-2; D ambiguous. The V end was cut by 1 base, the J end by 1 base, with 13 bases between. CDR3 length equals 16 residues. The germline V gene has CDR1 LGHNA and CDR2 YNFKEQ. The CDR3 DNA reads TGTGCCAGCAGCCAAGGTGGGAGGAAGGGTAACTATGGCTACACCTTC. The encoded protein is CASSQGGRKGNYGYTF.

The chain has TRBV29-1 and TRBJ1-2; 11 bases map to TRBD1. The germline CDR1 and CDR2 sequences are SQVTM and ANQGSEA. This CDR3 spans 14 amino acids. The J segment lost 3 bases and the V segment lost 3 bases, leaving 3 bases of the junction unmatched. The CDR3 spells CSVDGQGADYGYTF. The DNA of the CDR3 is TGCAGCGTTGACGGACAGGGGGCCGACTATGGCTACACCTTC.

The chain combines TRBV29-1 with TRBJ2-3, with a tentative D call TRBD2 (6 bases). The V end lost 7 bases, the J end lost 3 bases, and 20 bases lay between the germline ends. The CDR3 is 15 amino acids. Germline V lookup: CDR1 SQVTM, CDR2 ANQGSEA. For the CDR3, the DNA is TGCAGCGCAAGCGGAGGAGCGGGCGTGACAGATACGCAGTATTTT. This codes for CSASGGAGVTDTQYF.

This CDR3 reads CASSLGSGYGQPQHF. The CDR3 nucleotides read TGTGCCAGCAGCTTGGGATCGGGCTACGGTCAGCCCCAGCATTTT. The chain couples TRBV5-6 to TRBJ1-5; D unresolved. The CDR3 has 15 residues. CDR1 SGHDT and CDR2 YYEEEE come from the germline V gene. Trimming shortened V by 0 bases and J by 6 bases, and 13 bases separated the two germline ends.

This clone was seen a single time. The J gene is TRBJ2-7, the V gene TRBV7-8; D not resolved. The V gene lost 4 bases and the J gene lost 0 bases, with 19 bases spanning the gap. The CDR3 spans 17 residues. Germline V gene sequence: CDR1 SGHVS, CDR2 FQNEAQ. CDR3 nucleotides: TGTGCCAGCAGCTCCCTCCGGCTCTTAACCCGCTCCTACGAGCAGTACTTC. Its protein is CASSSLRLLTRSYEQYF.

This clone is a singleton in its sample. V gene TRBV6-8 combines with J gene TRBJ2-4; no definite D call. Germline values: CDR1 MNHGY, CDR2 SAAAGT. The V gene lost 2 bases and the J gene lost 0 bases, with 5 bases spanning the gap. The CDR3 runs 14 residues. DNA for the CDR3: TGTGCCAGCAGTTACGAAAAAGCCAAAAACATTCAGTACTTC. This sequence encodes CASSYEKAKNIQYF.

The J gene is TRBJ2-1, the V gene TRBV9; TRBD1 might be the D (5 bases). Per germline, CDR1 SGDLS and CDR2 YYNGEE. Between the trimmed V and J ends, which lost 1 base and 8 bases, there was a span of 7 bases. The length of the CDR3 is 12 residues. The CDR3 is CASSVRGHEQFF. CDR3 DNA: TGTGCCAGCAGCGTAAGGGGCCATGAGCAGTTCTTC. The full variable domain, rest sourced from reference TRBV9 and TRBJ2-1, is DSGVTQTPKHLITATGQRVTLRCSPRSGDLSVYWYQQSLDQGLQFLIQYYNGEERAKGNILERFSAQQFPDLHSELNLSSLELGDSALYFCASSVRGHEQFFGPGTRLTVL.

The table lists this clone with a few counts. The gene calls are TRBV6-6 and TRBJ2-3, with TRBD2 matching 7 bases. Germline CDR1 reads MNHNY; CDR2 reads SVGAGI (reference sequence). The CDR3 is 15 residues long. The ends lost 5 bases at V and 3 bases at J; junction bases unmatched: 8. This chain's CDR3 is CASSDFAGETDTQYF. The CDR3 nucleotides are TGTGCCAGCAGTGACTTCGCGGGGGAAACAGATACGCAGTATTTT.